Here is one T cell receptor beta chain with its context. The antigen remains undetermined. The PCR used 60 Vbeta and 13 Jbeta primers. Assay used: immunoSEQ multiplex PCR; TCRdb lists only in-frame clones, some missing. This table holds 200,000 to 250,000 clones, roughly 79% found once. The data derive from a study of cytomegalovirus exposure and HLA in healthy donors. Germline CDR1 SGHDT, CDR2 YYEEEE. The CDR3 covers 13 residues. Trimming took off 4 bases at V and 2 bases at J, with 9 bases between the two ends. Study-wide results and caveats: Upon later analysis, HLA-associated TCR beta chains proved more clonally expanded than other, equally common chains. Researchers catalogued about 150 TCR beta chains as cytomegalovirus-associated. Several of the most significant clusters were apparently associated with common viral pathogens in a later analysis.

The receptor was derived from a woman aged 40 to 50 in good health and CMV-seronegative. The sample consisted of PBMCs. The V gene is TRBV5-6, the J gene TRBJ2-5; D is unresolved. This CDR3 is CASSPIVQETQYF. CDR3 bases: TGTGCCAGCAGCCCCATAGTTCAAGAGACCCAGTACTTC.